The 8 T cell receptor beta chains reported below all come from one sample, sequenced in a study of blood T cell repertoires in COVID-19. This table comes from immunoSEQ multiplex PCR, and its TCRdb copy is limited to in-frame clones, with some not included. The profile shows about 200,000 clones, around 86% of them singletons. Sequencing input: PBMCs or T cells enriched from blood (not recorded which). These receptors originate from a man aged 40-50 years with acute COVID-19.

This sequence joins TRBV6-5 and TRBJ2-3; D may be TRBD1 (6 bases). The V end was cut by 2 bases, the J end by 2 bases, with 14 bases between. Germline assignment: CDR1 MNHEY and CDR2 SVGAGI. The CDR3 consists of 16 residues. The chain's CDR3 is CASSYDRPASTDTQYF. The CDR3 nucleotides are TGTGCCAGCAGTTACGACAGGCCGGCGTCCACAGATACGCAGTATTTT.

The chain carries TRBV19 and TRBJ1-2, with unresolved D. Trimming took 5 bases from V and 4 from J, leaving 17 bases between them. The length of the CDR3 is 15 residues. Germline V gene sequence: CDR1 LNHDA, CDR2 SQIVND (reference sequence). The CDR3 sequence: CASSALGSQVYGYTF. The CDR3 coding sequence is TGTGCCAGTAGTGCTCTCGGGTCCCAAGTCTATGGCTACACCTTC. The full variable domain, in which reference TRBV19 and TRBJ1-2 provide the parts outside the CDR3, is DGGITQSPKYLFRKEGQNVTLSCEQNLNHDAMYWYRQDPGQGLRLIYYSQIVNDFQKGDIAEGYSVSREKKESFPLTVTSAQKNPTAFYLCASSALGSQVYGYTFGSGTRLTVV.

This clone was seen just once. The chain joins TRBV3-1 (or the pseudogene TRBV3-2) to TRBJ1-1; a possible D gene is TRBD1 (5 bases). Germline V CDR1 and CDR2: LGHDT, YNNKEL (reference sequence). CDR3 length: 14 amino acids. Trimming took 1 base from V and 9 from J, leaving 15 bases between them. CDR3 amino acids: CASSQAGRGSQAFF. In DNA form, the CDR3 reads TGTGCCAGCAGCCAAGCTGGAAGGGGAAGCCAAGCTTTCTTT.

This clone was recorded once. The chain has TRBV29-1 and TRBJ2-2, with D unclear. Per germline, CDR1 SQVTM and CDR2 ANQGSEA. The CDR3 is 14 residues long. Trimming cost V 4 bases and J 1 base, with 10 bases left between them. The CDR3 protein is CSVAANQNTGELFF. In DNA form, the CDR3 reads TGCAGCGTTGCCGCGAATCAGAACACCGGGGAGCTGTTTTTT.

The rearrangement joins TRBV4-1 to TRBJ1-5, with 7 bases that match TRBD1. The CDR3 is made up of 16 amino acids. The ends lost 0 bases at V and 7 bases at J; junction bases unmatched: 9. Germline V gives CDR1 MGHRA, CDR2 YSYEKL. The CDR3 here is CASSQDPTGTRQPQHF. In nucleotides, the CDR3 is TGCGCCAGCAGCCAAGACCCGACAGGGACTAGGCAGCCCCAGCATTTT.

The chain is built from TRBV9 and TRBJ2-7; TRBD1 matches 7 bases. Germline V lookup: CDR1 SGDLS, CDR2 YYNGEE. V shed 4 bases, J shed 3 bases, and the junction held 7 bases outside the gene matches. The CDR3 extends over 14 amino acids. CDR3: CASSPYDRDYEQYF. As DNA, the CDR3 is TGTGCCAGCAGCCCTTATGACAGGGACTACGAGCAGTACTTC. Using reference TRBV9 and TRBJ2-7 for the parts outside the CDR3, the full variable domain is DSGVTQTPKHLITATGQRVTLRCSPRSGDLSVYWYQQSLDQGLQFLIQYYNGEERAKGNILERFSAQQFPDLHSELNLSSLELGDSALYFCASSPYDRDYEQYFGPGTRLTVT.

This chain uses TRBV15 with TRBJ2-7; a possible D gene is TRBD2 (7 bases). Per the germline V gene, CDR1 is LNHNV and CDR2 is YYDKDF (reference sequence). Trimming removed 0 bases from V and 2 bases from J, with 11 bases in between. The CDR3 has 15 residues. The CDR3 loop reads CATSRDRGGAYEQYF. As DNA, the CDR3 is TGTGCCACCAGCAGAGATCGAGGGGGGGCCTACGAGCAGTACTTC.

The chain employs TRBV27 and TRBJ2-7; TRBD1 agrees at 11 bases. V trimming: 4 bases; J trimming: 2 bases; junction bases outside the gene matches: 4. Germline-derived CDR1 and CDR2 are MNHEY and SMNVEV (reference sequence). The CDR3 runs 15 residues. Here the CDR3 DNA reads TGTGCCAGCAGTTCCGGGACAGGGGGTCCCTACGAGCAGTACTTC. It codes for CASSSGTGGPYEQYF.